These 29 T cell receptor beta chains were all obtained from the same sample, sequenced in a study of spatial heterogeneity in lung cancer. Time point meaning: sample taken at primary tumor resection. TCRdb redid the calling of the 5' RACE reads with MiXCR, one entry per CDR3 protein. Of fewer than 30,000 distinct CDR3 sequences in the sample, around 7% were seen once. What these receptors recognize is not known. General study points: Counts that tracked tumor mutation counts were those of expanded intratumoral alpha and beta TCRs.

Sequenced material: lung tumor tissue, taken at surgery. The receptor source for this set is a male donor with early-stage non-small cell lung cancer.

The V and J genes are TRBV5-1 and TRBJ1-2; tentative D call: TRBD1 (5 bases). Germline assignment: CDR1 SGHRS and CDR2 YFSETQ. V lost 4 bases, J lost 4 bases, and 17 bases lay in between. CDR3 length: 15 amino acids. For the CDR3, the DNA is TGCGCCAGCAGCGCCAACACCCAGGGCGGCTATGGCTACACCTTC. It yields the protein CASSANTQGGYGYTF.

This clonotype was recorded at least ten times. V usage is TRBV25-1 and J usage is TRBJ2-1; 9 bases are shared with TRBD1. The CDR3 contains 14 residues. Germline CDR1 reads MGHDK; CDR2 reads SYGVNS. With 7 bases clipped from V and 6 bases from J, the junction kept 7 bases outside the gene matches. For the CDR3, the DNA is TGTGCCAGCACCACAGGGGGCAGCGCCAATGAGCAGTTCTTC. Amino acids: CASTTGGSANEQFF.

The V gene is TRBV5-4, the J gene TRBJ2-2; tentatively, D is TRBD1 (6 bases). Trimming removed 2 bases at V and 0 bases at J, with 8 bases between. The CDR3 sequence is 15 residues long. Germline V gives CDR1 SGHNT, CDR2 YYREEE (reference sequence). The CDR3 spells CASSFDRPNTGELFF. CDR3 coding DNA: TGTGCCAGCAGCTTTGACAGGCCGAACACCGGGGAGCTGTTTTTT.

This clonotype turned up a few times. The chain combines TRBV9 with TRBJ1-2; D might be TRBD1 (6 bases). This CDR3 is 14 amino acids long. Trimming took off 5 bases at V and 8 bases at J, with 19 bases between the two ends. Germline V gives CDR1 SGDLS, CDR2 YYNGEE. CDR3 sequence: CASSEYFRGQGYTF. The CDR3 region has the DNA TGTGCCAGCAGTGAGTACTTCCGCGGACAGGGCTACACCTTC. Full variable domain (missing parts from reference TRBV9 and TRBJ1-2): DSGVTQTPKHLITATGQRVTLRCSPRSGDLSVYWYQQSLDQGLQFLIQYYNGEERAKGNILERFSAQQFPDLHSELNLSSLELGDSALYFCASSEYFRGQGYTFGSGTRLTVV.

This clonotype was observed at least ten times. V and J are TRBV3-1 and TRBJ2-3, with TRBD1 matching over 9 bases. The V gene's germline CDR1 is LGHDT and CDR2 YNNKEL (reference sequence). Unmatched junction bases numbered 6, after V lost 3 bases and J lost 2 bases. The CDR3 runs to 16 residues. This chain's CDR3 is CASSQGRTGVTDTQYF. DNA for the CDR3: TGTGCCAGCAGCCAGGGTCGGACAGGGGTCACAGATACGCAGTATTTT.

This clonotype showed up many times. The chain joins TRBV7-2 to TRBJ1-5; no reliable D call. The CDR3 has 13 residues. Germline CDR1 reads SGHTA; CDR2 reads FQGNSA. Trimming removed 0 bases from V and 7 bases from J, with 7 bases in between. This CDR3 is CASSLALYQPQHF. CDR3 in DNA: TGTGCCAGCAGCTTAGCGCTTTACCAGCCCCAGCATTTT.

This clonotype was seen a handful of times. The chain combines TRBV2 with TRBJ2-3; 10 bases agree with TRBD2. Germline V gene lookup returns CDR1 SNHLY and CDR2 FYNNEI. Germline trimming cut 5 bases from V and 0 bases from J; bases unmatched to any gene: 8. CDR3 size: 17 residues. The CDR3 reads CASSQMTSGLSTDTQYF. The CDR3 DNA reads as TGTGCCAGCAGTCAAATGACTAGCGGGCTGAGCACAGATACGCAGTATTTT.

This clonotype was detected ten times or more. The chain employs TRBV16 and TRBJ1-5, with 10 bases that match TRBD1. The junction had 8 bases not matched to a gene; V was cut back by 3 bases and J by 0 bases. The germline V gene encodes CDR1 KGHSY and CDR2 FQNENV. The CDR3 contains 18 residues. The CDR3 loop is CASSQSDRGKYSNQPQHF. The CDR3 coding sequence is TGTGCCAGCAGCCAGTCGGACAGGGGGAAGTATAGCAATCAGCCCCAGCATTTT.

This clonotype has more than one count but fewer than ten. At one boundary the junction diverges from the germline segment, which might be a read error. The gene calls are TRBV5-6 and TRBJ1-1, with D uncertain. The CDR3 is 14 residues long. CDR1 and CDR2 from the germline V gene are SGHDT and YYEEEE. The CDR3 region is CASSLESRAHEAFF. CDR3 coding DNA: TGTGCCAGTAGCTTGGAAAGTCGGGCACATGAAGCTTTCTTT.

This clonotype was counted many times. The chain joins TRBV7-8 to TRBJ2-7, with D uncertain. Between the trimmed V and J ends, which lost 7 bases and 4 bases, there was a span of 17 bases. Germline CDR1 reads SGHVS; CDR2 reads FQNEAQ. CDR3 size: 14 residues. CDR3 bases: TGTGCCAGCACGTCGGCGGTCCACTCATACGAGCAGTACTTC. Translation gives CASTSAVHSYEQYF.

This clonotype has a count of ten or more. The chain links TRBV20-1 to TRBJ1-1, with no clear D. This CDR3 has 14 amino acids. Trimming took off 2 bases at V and 3 bases at J, with 13 bases between the two ends. Germline lookup yields CDR1 DFQATT and CDR2 SNEGSKA (reference sequence). CDR3 nucleotides: TGCAGTGCTAGACCTACAGTAGTCGACACTGAAGCTTTCTTT. It is translated as CSARPTVVDTEAFF.

By share of the sample, this clonotype is medium-sized. This chain connects TRBV29-1 to TRBJ2-7; 11 nucleotides agree with TRBD1. Unmatched junction bases numbered 6, after V lost 4 bases and J lost 4 bases. CDR1 is SQVTM, CDR2 ANQGSEA, per germline. The CDR3 loop spans 14 amino acids. This CDR3 is CSVVGTGGTYEQYF. CDR3 nucleotide sequence: TGCAGCGTTGTCGGGACAGGGGGGACTTACGAGCAGTACTTC.

This clonotype was seen at least ten times. The J gene is TRBJ1-1, the V gene TRBV5-1, with D tentatively TRBD1 (6 bases). The V end was cut by 7 bases, the J end by 4 bases, with 14 bases between. The CDR3 loop spans 13 amino acids. CDR1 and CDR2 (germline): SGHRS, YFSETQ. The CDR3 bases are TGCGCCAGCGGAACAGGGTTCACCACTGAAGCTTTCTTT. Encoded protein: CASGTGFTTEAFF.

About this clonotype: Relative to the germline gene, one junction end is altered; a read error may explain this. This sequence joins TRBV4-1 and TRBJ2-1; D unclear. The germline V gene encodes CDR1 MGHRA and CDR2 YSYEKL. The CDR3 sequence is 16 residues long. The CDR3 loop is CASSQSPTIEHNEQSF. CDR3 nucleotide sequence: TGCGCCAGCAGCCAATCCCCGACCATAGAACACAATGAGCAGTCCTTC.

This clonotype was detected ten times or more. J is TRBJ2-1 and V is TRBV4-2; 12 nucleotides match TRBD2. Per germline, CDR1 LGHNA and CDR2 YNFKEQ. With V trimmed by 1 base and J by 9 bases, 7 bases remained unmatched. The CDR3 runs 16 residues. CDR3 protein: CASSQASGGALSEQFF. CDR3 nucleotide sequence: TGTGCCAGCAGCCAAGCTAGCGGGGGGGCCTTAAGTGAGCAGTTCTTC.

This clonotype was picked up many times. The chain links TRBV18 to TRBJ2-1, with 9 bases that match TRBD1. Germline CDR1 reads KGHSH; CDR2 reads LQKENI. J lost 5 bases, V lost 3 bases, and 5 bases had no gene match. The CDR3 consists of 15 residues. The CDR3 is CASSPGQGNNNEQFF. In nucleotides, the CDR3 is TGTGCCAGCTCACCGGGACAGGGTAACAACAATGAGCAGTTCTTC. Full variable domain (rest looked up from reference TRBV18 and TRBJ2-1): NAGVMQNPRHLVRRRGQEARLRCSPMKGHSHVYWYRQLPEEGLKFMVYLQKENIIDESGMPKERFSAEFPKEGPSILRIQQVVRGDSAAYFCASSPGQGNNNEQFFGPGTRLTVL.

In this sample, this clonotype turned up a few times. The chain links TRBV7-8 to TRBJ2-1; 8 nucleotides align to TRBD2. Germline-derived CDR1 and CDR2 are SGHVS and FQNEAQ. This CDR3 region has 17 residues. V was pared by 5 bases and J by 7 bases, with 16 bases of the junction left unmatched. The CDR3 is CASSPSPRGGAENEQFF. CDR3 bases: TGTGCCAGCAGCCCTAGCCCCCGGGGGGGGGCCGAGAATGAGCAGTTCTTC.

This clonotype was detected many times. The chain uses TRBV5-1 and TRBJ2-1; a possible D gene is TRBD2 (6 bases). The CDR3 loop spans 14 amino acids. CDR1 and CDR2 from the germline V gene are SGHRS and YFSETQ. V was trimmed by 1 base and J by 6 bases, leaving 11 bases between them. The CDR3 DNA sequence: TGCGCCAGCAGCTTGATTAGCGGTATCAATGAGCAGTTCTTC. It codes for CASSLISGINEQFF.

This clonotype was seen at least ten times. The rearrangement links TRBV7-2 to TRBJ1-5; a possible D gene is TRBD1 (5 bases). The CDR3 is 11 amino acids. CDR1 and CDR2 (germline): SGHTA, FQGNSA. Trimming removed 8 bases at V and 6 bases at J, with 8 bases between. The CDR3 region is CASEGIQPQHF. CDR3 in DNA: TGTGCCAGCGAGGGGATTCAGCCCCAGCATTTT.

This clonotype was seen many times. One end of the junction fails to match germline, which may point to a read error. The CDR3 spells CASNRDRGSYKQYF. CDR3 bases: TGTGCCAGCAACCGGGACAGGGGCTCCTACAAGCAGTACTTC. The V call is TRBV5-4, the J call TRBJ2-7, with 10 nucleotides matching TRBD1. The CDR3 covers 14 residues. Germline V gene lookup returns CDR1 SGHNT and CDR2 YYREEE (reference sequence).

This clonotype was observed at least ten times. The J gene is TRBJ1-1, the V gene TRBV5-5; no firm D call. The V gene's germline CDR1 is SGHKS and CDR2 YYEKEE (reference sequence). CDR3 length: 14 residues. The V and J ends lost 4 bases and 0 bases respectively, with 10 bases between them. The CDR3 protein is CASSGRPMNTEAFF. CDR3 in DNA: TGTGCCAGCAGCGGCAGACCCATGAACACTGAAGCTTTCTTT.

The V call is TRBV28, the J call TRBJ2-7; 10 bases line up with TRBD1. The V segment lost 4 bases and the J segment 5 bases; nucleotides outside the gene matches: 5. The V gene's germline CDR1 is MDHEN and CDR2 SYDVKM. The CDR3 spans 14 residues. The DNA for the CDR3 is TGTGCCAGCAGTTCCCCGGGACAGGGGAACGAGCAGTACTTC. It specifies CASSSPGQGNEQYF.

The chain is built from TRBV5-5 and TRBJ2-6; D is perhaps TRBD1 (6 bases). CDR3 length equals 17 residues. CDR1 is SGHKS, CDR2 YYEKEE, per germline (reference sequence). Trimming removed 0 bases at V and 0 bases at J, with 10 bases between. CDR3 residues: CASSLVTGSSGANVLTF. CDR3 bases: TGTGCCAGCAGCTTGGTAACAGGGAGCTCTGGGGCCAACGTCCTGACTTTC.

This clonotype was recorded at least ten times. The chain recombines TRBV7-8 with TRBJ2-3; perhaps TRBD1 as D (6 bases). The CDR3 runs 16 residues. CDR1 is SGHVS and CDR2 is FQNEAQ in the germline V gene. Trimming removed 4 bases from V and 0 bases from J, with 14 bases in between. The DNA for the CDR3 is TGTGCCAGCAGCTCCCGGACAGACTCTAGCACAGATACGCAGTATTTT. It is translated as CASSSRTDSSTDTQYF.

The table lists this clonotype with many counts. The chain joins TRBV20-1 to TRBJ2-5; maybe TRBD2 (6 bases). The CDR3 has 13 residues. CDR1 DFQATT and CDR2 SNEGSKA come from the germline V gene (reference sequence). V was clipped by 1 base and J by 2 bases, with 8 bases between them. The CDR3 loop reads CSARVGGQETQYF. CDR3 bases: TGCAGTGCTAGAGTTGGGGGGCAAGAGACCCAGTACTTC.

This clonotype has at least ten counts. V is TRBV9 and J is TRBJ2-7, with a possible D match to TRBD1 (6 bases). Trimming stripped 2 bases from V and 0 bases from J, with 9 bases between. The CDR3 contains 14 residues. The germline gives CDR1 SGDLS, CDR2 YYNGEE. CDR3 protein: CASSVRQVSYEQYF. In DNA, the CDR3 is TGTGCCAGCAGCGTCCGACAGGTCTCCTACGAGCAGTACTTC.

The sample holds a few counts of this clonotype. The chain links TRBV6-6 to TRBJ2-7; D tentatively fits TRBD1 or TRBD2 (5 bases each). Germline CDR1 and CDR2: MNHNY and SVGAGI (reference sequence). Deletions cut 5 bases from V and 4 bases from J, with 9 bases between. CDR3 length equals 12 residues. The CDR3 loop reads CASSRDGYEQYF. The CDR3, as DNA: TGTGCCAGCAGTAGGGACGGGTACGAGCAGTACTTC.

This clonotype came up a few times. The chain joins TRBV29-1 to TRBJ2-3, with 7 bases that match TRBD2. CDR1 and CDR2 from the germline V gene are SQVTM and ANQGSEA. With V trimmed by 3 bases and J by 0 bases, 3 bases remained unmatched. This CDR3 spans 14 amino acids. CDR3 sequence reads: CSVELAASTDTQYF. CDR3 DNA: TGCAGCGTTGAGCTAGCGGCAAGCACAGATACGCAGTATTTT.

This clonotype has ten or more counts. V gene TRBV5-4 combines with J gene TRBJ2-7; D is unclear. V was shortened by 0 bases and J by 0 bases, with 10 bases between the two germline ends. The length of the CDR3 is 15 residues. CDR1 SGHNT and CDR2 YYREEE come from the germline V gene (reference sequence). The CDR3 protein is CASSLDASSSYEQYF. DNA of the CDR3: TGTGCCAGCAGCTTGGATGCGTCGAGCTCCTACGAGCAGTACTTC.